These T cell receptor beta chains were read from a single sample in a study of blood T cells in healthy people across ages. MiXCR, applied by TCRdb to the 5' RACE reads, yields one record per CDR3 protein. The sample has about 830,000 distinct CDR3 sequences, 58% seen once. The sequencing input was blood. Receptors originate from a man younger than 45 in good health. Both conserved end residues are part of each CDR3. Fields, in order: clone size, V gene, J gene, CDR3 protein. Part of the rows lack a size; the others show once, few, many or a class for expanded clones.

once	TRBV7-7	TRBJ2-2	CASSISGAINTGELFF
few	TRBV2	TRBJ2-1	CASSVRGADNEQFF
NA	TRBV27	NA	CASSLNYKEQFF
NA	TRBV27	TRBJ2-1	CASSFRGDGVNEQFF
NA	TRBV5-1	TRBJ2-3	CASSSGLAGGLTDTQYF
NA	TRBV29-1	TRBJ2-3	CSVERYHRTDTQYF
NA	TRBV20-1	TRBJ2-1	CSAGQRLAGGQSSYNEQFF
NA	TRBV6-5	NA	CASSYQAGHLNIQYF
few	TRBV6-2/TRBV6-3	TRBJ2-5	CASSQPRTGKNRETQYF
NA	TRBV6-1	TRBJ2-1	CATTTSGRANEQFF
NA	TRBV29-1	TRBJ2-3	CSGRWWGRRTDTQYF
NA	TRBV2	TRBJ2-1	CASSETLAGGPFGQFF
NA	TRBV19	TRBJ2-3	CASRDGTSETDTQYF
NA	TRBV2	TRBJ2-3	CASRGLGSTDTQYF
once	TRBV12-3/TRBV12-4	TRBJ2-7	CASQTSGVYEQYF
NA	TRBV5-1	TRBJ2-3	CASSLVGATSADTQYF
once	TRBV20-1	TRBJ2-7	CSARDSGLAGVEQYF
once	TRBV20-1	TRBJ2-5	CSAIEPGQGFWQYF
NA	TRBV11-2	TRBJ2-2	CASSKLGAGNAGELFF
NA	TRBV7-9	TRBJ2-4	CASSGENGAKNIQYF
once	TRBV3-1	NA	CASSQDLGSYNEQYF
few	TRBV4-3	TRBJ1-2	CASSQDHYADYGYTF
NA	TRBV18	TRBJ1-4	CASSPSTDANEKLFF
few	TRBV7-8	TRBJ2-1	CASSYKSSGGYNEQFF
NA	TRBV6-6	TRBJ2-1	CASSVTGHNNEQFF
few	TRBV11-1	TRBJ2-3	CASSSARDTQYF
NA	TRBV2	TRBJ2-3	CASSGNRGDTQYF
NA	TRBV7-3	TRBJ2-1	CASSLSGTLNEQFF
NA	TRBV12-3/TRBV12-4	NA	CASTREVSSPLMEQYF
NA	TRBV5-1	TRBJ2-1	CASSLPPRQGGNEQFF
many	TRBV7-2	TRBJ2-5	CASSLPRPETQYF
NA	TRBV12-3/TRBV12-4	TRBJ2-5	CASRIGTLAPETQYF
NA	TRBV15	TRBJ1-2	CATSRERGPRSYGYTF
NA	TRBV20-1	TRBJ2-1	CSARYRAGLDEQFF
NA	TRBV12-3/TRBV12-4	TRBJ1-2	CASSRAPYGYTF
NA	TRBV20-1	TRBJ1-2	CSANSLTGGVGDGYTF
NA	TRBV12-3/TRBV12-4	TRBJ2-1	CASRVGERGEQFF
NA	TRBV29-1	TRBJ1-2	CSVRHGGLNYGYTF
NA	TRBV4-2	TRBJ2-1	CASSQVSGLAEKSSYNEQFF
NA	TRBV9	TRBJ1-6	CASSGPGQNSPLHF
few	TRBV6-5	TRBJ2-1	CASSHTSGVSNEQFF
NA	TRBV20-1	TRBJ2-5	CSAPPTGPQETQYF
NA	TRBV4-3	TRBJ2-7	CASSQDSGGWEQYF
NA	TRBV20-1	TRBJ2-1	CSASGGAAYNEQFF
NA	TRBV27	TRBJ2-7	CASSSEGSIYEQYF
NA	TRBV20-1	TRBJ1-2	CRARESGSGYGYTF
NA	TRBV6-5	TRBJ2-1	CTSSYSRLAGAGQFF
NA	TRBV7-2	TRBJ2-3	CASSLGGLAGGPDTQYF